The TCR beta chain under discussion was sequenced for a study of T cell repertoires in cytomegalovirus infection. Study as a whole: An indication of both CMV infection and matching HLA type came from public TCR beta signatures. Findings and limits, study-wide: The cumulative frequency of public TCR beta families identified carriers of CMV plus the relevant HLA.

Each CDR3 protein is one row after TCRdb ran MiXCR on the reads. The data hold about 89,000 distinct CDR3 sequences, with about 31% observed a single time. A remark on this clonotype: No antigen is known for it.

The clonotype comes from a human donor in good health (CMV status not recorded). Some clones in this sample may be carry-over from other donors' samples. This specimen consisted of CD8+ T cells from cultured PBMCs, obtained from culture after CMV antigen stimulation.

CDR3: CASTLFENTEAFF. CDR3 DNA sequence: TGTGCCAGCACCCTCTTTGAGAACACTGAAGCTTTCTTT. This chain uses TRBV12-3 or TRBV12-4 with TRBJ1-1; D unclear. The ends were cut back, 7 bases at V and 1 base at J, with 10 bases in the middle. This CDR3 comprises 13 residues.